This TCR beta chain was captured in a study of tumor-infiltrating lymphocytes in primary liver carcinoma. Study results and limitations: Researchers found tumor-adjacent and tumor-blood pairs overlapped less than tumor region pairs.

The germline V gene encodes CDR1 MDHEN and CDR2 SYDVKM. V was pared by 0 bases and J by 4 bases, with 4 bases of the junction left unmatched. The CDR3 has 16 amino acids. Unsorted whole blood yielded blood RNA, and germline DNA was extracted as well. For this clonotype: What it binds is unknown.

Researchers generated TCR beta cDNA from about 460 ng of total RNA, relying on a constant-region primer. Three nested multiplex PCR rounds, a slightly modified ARM-PCR method, built the TCR beta libraries. The first two PCR rounds used TRBV1-TRBV30 primers with a Cbeta primer, roughly 10 cycles each. TCRdb independently ran MiXCR on the multiplex PCR reads; one entry per CDR3 protein. The sample has over 250,000 distinct CDR3 sequences, about three fifths seen once. The sample comprised peripheral blood. This clonotype was obtained from a woman in her 30s with primary liver carcinoma and hepatitis B virus infection. The chain couples TRBV28 to TRBJ2-1, with 9 bases identical to TRBD2. This CDR3 reads CASSLWRTSVYNEQFF. CDR3 nucleotides: TGTGCCAGCAGTTTATGGAGGACTAGCGTTTACAATGAGCAGTTCTTC.